This T cell receptor (beta chain) came from a study of cytomegalovirus exposure and HLA in healthy donors. In the study overall: An earlier analysis found 100 million or so unique TCR beta sequences from roughly 170 million T cells. Findings and limits, study-wide: Rarity marked most TCR sequences, yet some public TCRs occurred in many donors. Within the data, a cluster of highly shared sequence variants was likely a sequencing artifact. Cytomegalovirus status was reportedly diagnosed by the classifier with high sensitivity and specificity.

The PCR used 60 Vbeta and 13 Jbeta primers. Using immunoSEQ multiplex PCR, the repertoire was profiled, and TCRdb retains in-frame clones only, with some absent. The repertoire has around 190,000 clones, approximately 82% of them found once; the top ten carry over 1.5%. About this clone itself: What it binds is unknown.

This receptor was obtained from a middle-aged man in good health and CMV-seropositive. The sequenced sample consisted of PBMCs.

CDR3: CASSIAFSGYTF. CDR3 nucleotide sequence: TGTGCCAGTAGTATAGCCTTTTCTGGCTACACCTTC. The V and J genes are TRBV19 and TRBJ1-2; D ambiguous. The CDR3 has 12 residues. Germline CDR1 and CDR2: LNHDA and SQIVND (reference sequence). Trimming cost V 1 base and J 7 bases, with 7 bases left between them.